The following is a T cell receptor beta chain sequence with its context. As yet, its antigen is unknown. This sample was included in a study of T-cell reconstitution after alpha-beta-depleted transplantation in children. General study findings and limits: Surviving recipient T cells and thymic progenitors underlay high day-60 TCRbeta diversity in some patients. Several hundred graft clones that had expanded were reportedly the source of alpha-beta T cells about two months after transplant. One year post-transplant, T-cell counts and diversity were largely derived from T cells produced anew.

Trimming took off 2 bases at V and 5 bases at J, with 17 bases between the two ends. The germline CDR1 and CDR2 sequences are SGDLS and YYNGEE. The CDR3 covers 16 residues. Construction of the TCRbeta library involved unique molecular identifiers. TCRdb reprocessed the PCR reads via MiXCR and lists one record per CDR3 protein. The sample includes approximately 230,000 distinct CDR3 sequences, 20% to 30% of them seen just once. This specimen was PBMCs, mostly from graft donor cells, taken 360 days after TCRalphabeta/CD19-depleted stem cell transplant. V is TRBV9 and J is TRBJ2-1; D is uncertain. The clonotype originates from a female patient aged 2-9 years who had a stem cell transplant for congenital amegakaryocytic thrombocytopenia, so the T cells may come from the graft donor. CDR3 in amino acids: CASSVRIEAPDNEQFF. The CDR3 DNA follows: TGTGCCAGCAGCGTGCGGATTGAGGCTCCCGACAATGAGCAGTTCTTC.